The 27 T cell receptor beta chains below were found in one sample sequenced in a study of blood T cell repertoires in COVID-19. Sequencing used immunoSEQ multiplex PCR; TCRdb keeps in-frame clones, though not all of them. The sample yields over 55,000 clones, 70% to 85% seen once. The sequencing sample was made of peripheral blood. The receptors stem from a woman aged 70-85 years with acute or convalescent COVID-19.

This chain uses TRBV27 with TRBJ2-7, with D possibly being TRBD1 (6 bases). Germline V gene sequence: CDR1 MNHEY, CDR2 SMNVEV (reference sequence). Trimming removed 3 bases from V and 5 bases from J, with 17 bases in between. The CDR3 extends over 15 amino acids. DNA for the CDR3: TGTGCCAGCAGTTTTTGGACAGCCGAATCCCACGAGCAGTACTTC. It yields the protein CASSFWTAESHEQYF.

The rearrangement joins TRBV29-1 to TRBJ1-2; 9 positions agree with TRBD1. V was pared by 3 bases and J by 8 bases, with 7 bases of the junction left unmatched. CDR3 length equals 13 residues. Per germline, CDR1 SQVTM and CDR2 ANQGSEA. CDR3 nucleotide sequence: TGCAGCGTTGATGGGACAGGGCTGGGGGGCTACACCTTC. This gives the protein CSVDGTGLGGYTF. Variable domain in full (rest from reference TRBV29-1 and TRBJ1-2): SAVISQKPSRDICQRGTSLTIQCQVDSQVTMMFWYRQQPGQSLTLIATANQGSEATYESGFVIDKFPISRPNLTFSTLTVSNMSPEDSSIYLCSVDGTGLGGYTFGSGTRLTVV.

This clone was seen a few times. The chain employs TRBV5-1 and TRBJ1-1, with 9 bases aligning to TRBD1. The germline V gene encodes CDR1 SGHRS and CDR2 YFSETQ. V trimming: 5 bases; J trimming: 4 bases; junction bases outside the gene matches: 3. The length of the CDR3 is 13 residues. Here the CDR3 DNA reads TGCGCCAGCAGGGGGGACAGGGTCACTGAAGCTTTCTTT. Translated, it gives CASRGDRVTEAFF.

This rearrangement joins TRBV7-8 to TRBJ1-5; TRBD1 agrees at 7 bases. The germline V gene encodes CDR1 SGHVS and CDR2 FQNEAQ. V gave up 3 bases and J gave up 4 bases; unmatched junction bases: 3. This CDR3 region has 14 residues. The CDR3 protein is CASSLTGSNQPQHF. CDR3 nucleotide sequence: TGTGCCAGCAGCTTGACAGGGAGTAATCAGCCCCAGCATTTT.

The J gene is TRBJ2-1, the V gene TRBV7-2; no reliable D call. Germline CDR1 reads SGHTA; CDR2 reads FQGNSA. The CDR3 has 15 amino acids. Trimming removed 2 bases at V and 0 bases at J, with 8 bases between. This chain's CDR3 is CASSLSPSSYNEQFF. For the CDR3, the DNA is TGTGCCAGCAGCTTATCCCCGAGCTCCTACAATGAGCAGTTCTTC.

The CDR3 sequence is CASSYSGGNDAAFF. CDR3 in DNA: TGTGCCAGCAGTTACTCGGGAGGGAATGATGCGGCTTTCTTT. This chain connects TRBV6-5 to TRBJ1-1; D gene unclear. This CDR3 has 14 amino acids. Germline loops: CDR1 MNHEY, CDR2 SVGAGI. V lost 0 bases to trimming and J lost 11 bases, with 16 bases between them.

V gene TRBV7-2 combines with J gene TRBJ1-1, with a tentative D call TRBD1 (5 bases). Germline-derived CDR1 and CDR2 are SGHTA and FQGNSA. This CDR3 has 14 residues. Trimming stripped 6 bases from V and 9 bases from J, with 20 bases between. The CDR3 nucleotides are TGTGCCAGCAGTCAAGCAGGCAGGGTCGTCCAAGCTTTCTTT. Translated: CASSQAGRVVQAFF.

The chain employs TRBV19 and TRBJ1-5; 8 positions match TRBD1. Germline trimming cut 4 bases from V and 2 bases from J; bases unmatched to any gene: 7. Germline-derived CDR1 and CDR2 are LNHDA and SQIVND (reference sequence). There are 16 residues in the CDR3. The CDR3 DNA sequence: TGTGCCAGTAGTACCAGAGACAGGGGACGCAATCAGCCCCAGCATTTT. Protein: CASSTRDRGRNQPQHF.

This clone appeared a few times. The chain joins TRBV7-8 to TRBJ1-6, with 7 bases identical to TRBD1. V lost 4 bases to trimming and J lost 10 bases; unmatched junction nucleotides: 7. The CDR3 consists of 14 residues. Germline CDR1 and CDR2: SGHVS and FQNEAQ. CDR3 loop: CASSSRQGKSPLHF. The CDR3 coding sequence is TGTGCCAGCAGCTCCCGACAGGGAAAATCACCCCTCCACTTT.

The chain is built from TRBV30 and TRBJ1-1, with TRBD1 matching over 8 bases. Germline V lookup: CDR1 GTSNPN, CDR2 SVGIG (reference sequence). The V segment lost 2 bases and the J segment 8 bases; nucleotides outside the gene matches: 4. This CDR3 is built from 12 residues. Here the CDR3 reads CAWSQGAREAFF. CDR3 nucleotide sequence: TGTGCCTGGAGTCAGGGGGCGAGGGAAGCTTTCTTT.

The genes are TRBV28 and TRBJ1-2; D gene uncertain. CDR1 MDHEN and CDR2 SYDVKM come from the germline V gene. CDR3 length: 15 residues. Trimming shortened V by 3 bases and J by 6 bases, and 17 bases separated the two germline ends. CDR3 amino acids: CASSLAQLRGNGYTF. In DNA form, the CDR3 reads TGTGCCAGCAGTTTGGCCCAATTACGAGGAAATGGCTACACCTTC.

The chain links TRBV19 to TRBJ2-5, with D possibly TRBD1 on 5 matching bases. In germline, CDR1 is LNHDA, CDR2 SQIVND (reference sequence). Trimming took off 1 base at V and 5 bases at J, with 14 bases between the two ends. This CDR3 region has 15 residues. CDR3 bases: TGTGCCAGTAGTATAGGTCAGGGCGTCGGGGAGACCCAGTACTTC. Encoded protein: CASSIGQGVGETQYF.

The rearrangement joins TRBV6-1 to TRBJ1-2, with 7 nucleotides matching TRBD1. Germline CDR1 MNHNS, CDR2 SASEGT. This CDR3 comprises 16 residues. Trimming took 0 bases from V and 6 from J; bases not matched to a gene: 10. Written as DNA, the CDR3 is TGTGCCAGCAGTGAAGCGTGGCGACAGGGCGTGCATGGCTACACCTTC. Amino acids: CASSEAWRQGVHGYTF.

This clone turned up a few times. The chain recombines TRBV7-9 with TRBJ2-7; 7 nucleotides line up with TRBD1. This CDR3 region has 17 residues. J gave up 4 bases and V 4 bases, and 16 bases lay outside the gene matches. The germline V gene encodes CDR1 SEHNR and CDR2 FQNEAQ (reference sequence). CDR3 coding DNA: TGTGCCAGCAGCTCTGGGACAGCACCCCGGGGACATTACGAGCAGTACTTC. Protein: CASSSGTAPRGHYEQYF.

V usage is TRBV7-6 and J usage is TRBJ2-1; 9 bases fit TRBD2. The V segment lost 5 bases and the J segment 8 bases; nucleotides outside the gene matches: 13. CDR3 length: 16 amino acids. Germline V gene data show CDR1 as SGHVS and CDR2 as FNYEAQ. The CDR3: CASSTRTSDPHHEQFF. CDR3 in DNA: TGTGCCAGCAGCACCCGGACTAGCGACCCGCATCATGAGCAGTTCTTC.

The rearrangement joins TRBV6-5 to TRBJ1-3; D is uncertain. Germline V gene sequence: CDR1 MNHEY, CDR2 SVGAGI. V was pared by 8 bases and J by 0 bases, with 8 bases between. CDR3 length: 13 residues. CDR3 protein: CASEESSGNTIYF. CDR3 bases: TGTGCCAGCGAGGAGAGCTCTGGAAACACCATATATTTT.

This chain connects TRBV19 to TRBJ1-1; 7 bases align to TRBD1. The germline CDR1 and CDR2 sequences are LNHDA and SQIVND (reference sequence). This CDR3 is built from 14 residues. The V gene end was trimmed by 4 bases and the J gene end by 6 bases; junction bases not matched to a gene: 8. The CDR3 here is CASSTGQEVSEAFF. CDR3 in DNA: TGTGCCAGTAGTACCGGACAGGAGGTATCTGAAGCTTTCTTT.

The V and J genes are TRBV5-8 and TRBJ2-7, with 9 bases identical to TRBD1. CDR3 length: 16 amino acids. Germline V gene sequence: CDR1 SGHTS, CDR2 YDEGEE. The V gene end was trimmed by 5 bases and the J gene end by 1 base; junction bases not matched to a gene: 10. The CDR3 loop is CASSPIGTGKSYEQYF. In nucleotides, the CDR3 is TGTGCCAGCAGTCCAATAGGGACAGGGAAATCCTACGAGCAGTACTTC.

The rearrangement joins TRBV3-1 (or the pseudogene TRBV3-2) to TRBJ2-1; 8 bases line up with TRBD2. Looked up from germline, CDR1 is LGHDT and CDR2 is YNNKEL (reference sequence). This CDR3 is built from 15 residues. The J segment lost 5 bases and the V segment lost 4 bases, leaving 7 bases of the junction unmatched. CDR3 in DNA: TGTGCCAGCAGCCTCTGGAGCGGGGGCCACAATGAGCAGTTCTTC. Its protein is CASSLWSGGHNEQFF.

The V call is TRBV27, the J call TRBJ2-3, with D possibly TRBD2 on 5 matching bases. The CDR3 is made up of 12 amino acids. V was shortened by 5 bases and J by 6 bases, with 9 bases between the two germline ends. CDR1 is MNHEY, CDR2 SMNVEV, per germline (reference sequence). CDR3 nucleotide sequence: TGTGCCAGCAGTCCTGACTACGATACGCAGTATTTT. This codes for CASSPDYDTQYF.

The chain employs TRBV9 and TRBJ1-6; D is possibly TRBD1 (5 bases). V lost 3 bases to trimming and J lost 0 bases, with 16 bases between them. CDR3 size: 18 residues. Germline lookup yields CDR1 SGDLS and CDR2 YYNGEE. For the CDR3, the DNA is TGTGCCAGCAGCGACGACCCGGACACAAGCTCCTATAATTCACCCCTCCACTTT. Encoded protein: CASSDDPDTSSYNSPLHF.

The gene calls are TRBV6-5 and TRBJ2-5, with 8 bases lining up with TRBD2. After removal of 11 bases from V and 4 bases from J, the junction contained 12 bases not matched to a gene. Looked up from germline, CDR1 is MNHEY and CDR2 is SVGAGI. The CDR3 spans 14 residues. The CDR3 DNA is TGTGCCGCAATTGGGGCGGGAGGAGGAGAGACCCAGTACTTC. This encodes CAAIGAGGGETQYF.

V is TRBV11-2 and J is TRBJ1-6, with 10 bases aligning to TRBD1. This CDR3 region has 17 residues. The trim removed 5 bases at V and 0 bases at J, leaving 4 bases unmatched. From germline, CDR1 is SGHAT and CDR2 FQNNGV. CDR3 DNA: TGTGCCAGCAGCCGTAGGACAGGGGGCTCCTATAATTCACCCCTCCACTTT. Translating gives CASSRRTGGSYNSPLHF.

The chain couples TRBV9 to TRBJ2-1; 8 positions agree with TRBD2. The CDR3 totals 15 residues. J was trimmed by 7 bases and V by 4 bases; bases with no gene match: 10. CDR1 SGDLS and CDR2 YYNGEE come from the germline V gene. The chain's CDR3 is CASSISGTSINEQFF. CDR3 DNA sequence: TGTGCCAGCAGCATCTCCGGGACTAGTATAAATGAGCAGTTCTTC.

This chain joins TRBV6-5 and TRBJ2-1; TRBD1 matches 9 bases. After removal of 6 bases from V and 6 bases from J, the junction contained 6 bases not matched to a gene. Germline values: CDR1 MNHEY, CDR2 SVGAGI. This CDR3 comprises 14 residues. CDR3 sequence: CASSRDRVLNEQFF. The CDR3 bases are TGTGCCAGCAGCCGGGACAGGGTCCTCAATGAGCAGTTCTTC.

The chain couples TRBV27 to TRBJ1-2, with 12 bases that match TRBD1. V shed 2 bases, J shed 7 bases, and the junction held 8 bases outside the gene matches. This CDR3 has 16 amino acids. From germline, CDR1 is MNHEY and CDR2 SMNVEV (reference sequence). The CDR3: CASSLSPGQGAVGYTF. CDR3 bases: TGTGCCAGCAGTTTAAGCCCGGGACAGGGGGCAGTTGGCTACACCTTC.

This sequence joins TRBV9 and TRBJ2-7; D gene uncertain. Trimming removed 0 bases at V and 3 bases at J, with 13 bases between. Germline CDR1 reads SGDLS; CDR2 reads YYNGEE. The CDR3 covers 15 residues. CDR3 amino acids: CASSVVLFIYYEQYF. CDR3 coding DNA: TGTGCCAGCAGCGTAGTACTGTTTATATACTACGAGCAGTACTTC.